This T cell receptor beta chain was identified during a study of cytomegalovirus exposure and HLA in healthy donors. A multiplex PCR was run with 60 Vbeta primers and 13 Jbeta primers. Sequencing was performed with immunoSEQ multiplex PCR; in TCRdb, only in-frame clones are kept and a portion is missing. The sample records under 200,000 clones, roughly 80% being singletons. Trimming took 5 bases from V and 8 from J; bases not matched to a gene: 18. This CDR3 is built from 17 residues. The germline V gene encodes CDR1 MNHEY and CDR2 SMNVEV (reference sequence). The sequenced sample was PBMCs. The rearrangement links TRBV27 to TRBJ1-2; 9 bases map to TRBD1. The TCR originated in a man aged 45-60 years in good health and CMV-seropositive. The CDR3 loop is CASSGLRWTGAGGGYTF. DNA of the CDR3: TGTGCCAGCAGTGGACTCCGGTGGACAGGGGCTGGAGGGGGCTACACCTTC.